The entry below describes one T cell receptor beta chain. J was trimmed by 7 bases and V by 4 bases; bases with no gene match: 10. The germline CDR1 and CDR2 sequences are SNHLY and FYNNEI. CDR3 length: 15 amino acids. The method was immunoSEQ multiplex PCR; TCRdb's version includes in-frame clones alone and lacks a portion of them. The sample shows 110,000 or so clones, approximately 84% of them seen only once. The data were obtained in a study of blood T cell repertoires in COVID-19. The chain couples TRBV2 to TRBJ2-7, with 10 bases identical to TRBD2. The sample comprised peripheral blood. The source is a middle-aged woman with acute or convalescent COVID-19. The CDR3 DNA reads TGTGCCAGCAGTGTTTTAGCGGGAGGTCTCGGGGAGCAGTACTTC. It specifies CASSVLAGGLGEQYF.